This T cell receptor beta chain was retrieved from a study of blood T cell repertoires in COVID-19. In the study overall: Material from acute and convalescent COVID-19 was sourced from the United States, Italy and Spain. The cDNA or gDNA used as material had been derived from T cells, B-cell-depleted T cells, or PBMCs.

The authors' processing: Estimated nucleated cell counts came from reference gene primer amplification. This table comes from immunoSEQ multiplex PCR, and its TCRdb copy is limited to in-frame clones, with some not included. V and J calls and clone size are given by that table; D and trimming were obtained from the DNA. The data show about 380,000 clones, 85% seen once. The V gene's germline CDR1 is SGHNT and CDR2 YYREEE (reference sequence). The CDR3 is 13 residues long. V gave up 4 bases and J gave up 7 bases, with 15 bases separating them. This chain joins TRBV5-4 and TRBJ2-7, with D possibly TRBD1 on 5 matching bases. Material for sequencing was peripheral blood. The TCR originated in a woman aged 18-29 years with acute or convalescent COVID-19. The CDR3 nucleotides are TGTGCCAGCAGCGTAGAACAGGTGGGGGAGCAGTACTTC. Translated: CASSVEQVGEQYF.